The 17 T cell receptor beta chains below all came from one sample that was sequenced in a study of early T cells in non-severe SARS-CoV-2 infection (dated by TCRdb to about 2021). Library method: 5' RACE. The data were produced on a NextSeq 500. TCRdb itself trimmed the public reads at Q25 with fastp, ran MiXCR and retained productive beta chains. Under each unique CDR3 protein, matching rows form one entry showing the most common genes and DNA. The sample table records roughly 110,000 distinct CDR3 sequences; around 10% of these occur just once. Of the sample, roughly 7.1% falls within the top ten clones. Sequenced: whole blood. The receptors were gathered from an adult who was a healthcare worker with PCR-confirmed SARS-CoV-2 infection or an uninfected control (not recorded which).

V and J are TRBV28 and TRBJ2-1; D gene ambiguous. The V end lost 5 bases, the J end lost 16 bases, and 15 bases lay between the germline ends. Germline V lookup: CDR1 MDHEN, CDR2 SYDVKM. This CDR3 has 11 residues. The CDR3 is CASSSDTGHFF. CDR3 bases: TGTGCCAGCAGTAGTGACACTGGGCACTTCTTC.

This clonotype was detected a few times. This sequence joins TRBV29-1 and TRBJ1-1; maybe TRBD1 (6 bases). Between the trimmed V and J ends, which lost 7 bases and 2 bases, there was a span of 14 bases. The CDR3 spans 13 residues. Germline lookup yields CDR1 SQVTM and CDR2 ANQGSEA. In DNA form, the CDR3 reads TGCAGCGGCAACACAGGGACTAACACTGAAGCTTTCTTT. Translated, it gives CSGNTGTNTEAFF.

This clonotype was observed at least ten times. The chain links TRBV30 to TRBJ2-7, with 8 bases that match TRBD1. The CDR3 is 13 residues long. Germline assignment: CDR1 GTSNPN and CDR2 SVGIG (reference sequence). Trimming cost V 8 bases and J 0 bases; bases outside gene matches: 6. CDR3 in amino acids: CAGGQELSYEQYF. As DNA, the CDR3 is TGTGCCGGGGGACAGGAACTCTCCTACGAGCAGTACTTC.

This clonotype was observed many times. The V and J genes are TRBV12-3 or TRBV12-4 and TRBJ2-1, with unresolved D. This CDR3 spans 11 amino acids. The V end was cut by 5 bases, the J end by 10 bases, with 9 bases between. DNA of the CDR3: TGTGCCAGCAGTCGATCAGGAGAGCAGTTCTTC. Translating it yields CASSRSGEQFF.

There are many counts of this clonotype. The chain joins TRBV5-1 to TRBJ2-5, with 15 bases fitting TRBD2. V lost 4 bases, J lost 5 bases, and 12 bases stayed unmatched. The CDR3 has 18 residues. Germline V gene data show CDR1 as SGHRS and CDR2 as YFSETQ. This CDR3 is CASSVGGLAGGRGETQYF. The CDR3 DNA is TGCGCCAGCAGCGTCGGTGGACTAGCGGGAGGGCGAGGGGAGACCCAGTACTTC.

This clonotype was detected a few times. CDR3 protein: CAISELDRAREQYF. The CDR3 coding sequence is TGTGCCATCAGTGAGTTGGACAGGGCCCGCGAGCAGTACTTC. The V call is TRBV10-3, the J call TRBJ2-7, with TRBD1 matching over 8 bases. Trimming removed 1 base from V and 6 bases from J; junction bases left unmatched: 5. From germline, CDR1 is ENHRY and CDR2 SYGVKD. The CDR3 extends over 14 amino acids.

This clonotype occurred many times. The V gene is TRBV5-1, the J gene TRBJ2-5; possibly TRBD1 or TRBD2 for D (6 bases each). CDR1 SGHRS and CDR2 YFSETQ come from the germline V gene. This CDR3 spans 13 amino acids. Trimming pared 4 bases from V and 4 bases from J, leaving 11 bases between. The CDR3 sequence: CASSVEGGETQYF. The CDR3 DNA follows: TGCGCCAGCAGCGTGGAGGGGGGAGAGACCCAGTACTTC.

This clonotype was seen more than once but under ten times. The chain recombines TRBV12-3 or TRBV12-4 with TRBJ1-4, with unresolved D. Trimming shortened V by 4 bases and J by 8 bases, and 8 bases separated the two germline ends. The CDR3 contains 12 residues. CDR3 DNA: TGTGCCAGCAGTTCACCTGGAGAAAAACTGTTTTTT. This translates into CASSSPGEKLFF.

The J gene is TRBJ2-5, the V gene TRBV11-2; D unclear. V lost 5 bases, J lost 2 bases, and 18 bases lay in between. CDR1 is SGHAT, CDR2 FQNNGV, per germline. This CDR3 has 16 residues. The CDR3 reads CASSPDLVVRQETQYF. The CDR3 bases are TGTGCCAGCAGCCCTGATTTGGTGGTGAGGCAAGAGACCCAGTACTTC.

This clonotype was found many times. The chain is built from TRBV11-2 and TRBJ2-7, with D perhaps TRBD2 (5 bases). The length of the CDR3 is 12 residues. The ends were cut back, 5 bases at V and 6 bases at J, with 11 bases in the middle. The germline V gene encodes CDR1 SGHAT and CDR2 FQNNGV. DNA for the CDR3: TGTGCCAGCAGCCCAACTAGTACCGAGCAGTACTTC. Its translation: CASSPTSTEQYF.

This clonotype was counted between two and nine times. The chain couples TRBV30 to TRBJ1-4; the D is unclear. V lost 2 bases to trimming and J lost 7 bases, with 17 bases between them. The CDR3 is made up of 15 amino acids. The germline gives CDR1 GTSNPN, CDR2 SVGIG (reference sequence). DNA for the CDR3: TGTGCCTGGAGTAGCGTGATGGCCCTGACTGAAAAACTGTTTTTT. Its protein product is CAWSSVMALTEKLFF.

This clonotype has just a few counts. J is TRBJ2-5 and V is TRBV9; D is possibly TRBD2 (5 bases). Germline-derived CDR1 and CDR2 are SGDLS and YYNGEE. Trimming took off 4 bases at V and 3 bases at J, with 13 bases between the two ends. This CDR3 spans 14 amino acids. This CDR3 is CASSKRGTKETQYF. The CDR3 nucleotides read TGTGCCAGCAGCAAACGGGGAACCAAAGAGACCCAGTACTTC.

V and J are TRBV28 and TRBJ2-1, with D unclear. Trimming cost V 5 bases and J 5 bases, with 13 bases left between them. In germline, CDR1 is MDHEN, CDR2 SYDVKM. The CDR3 consists of 14 residues. CDR3 DNA: TGTGCCAGCAGTGGCCGCAGGCCCAACAATGAGCAGTTCTTC. Protein product: CASSGRRPNNEQFF.

V usage is TRBV19 and J usage is TRBJ1-5; unclear D gene. The CDR3 contains 16 residues. CDR1 is LNHDA and CDR2 is SQIVND in the germline V gene (reference sequence). Trimming removed 6 bases from V and 1 base from J, with 16 bases in between. In DNA, the CDR3 is TGTGCCAGTAGGCGGAACAGCGTGGAAAGCAATCAGCCCCAGCATTTT. Translated: CASRRNSVESNQPQHF.

This clonotype was observed at least ten times. This chain connects TRBV5-6 to TRBJ1-5; tentative D call: TRBD1 (6 bases). The CDR3 contains 14 residues. V was pared by 4 bases and J by 5 bases, with 13 bases between. CDR1 is SGHDT and CDR2 is YYEEEE in the germline V gene. CDR3: CASSMGGAHQPQHF. The CDR3 nucleotides are TGTGCCAGCAGCATGGGGGGGGCTCATCAGCCCCAGCATTTT.

This clonotype was seen many times. In nucleotides, the CDR3 is TGTGCCAGCAGTACGGCGATGGGGGGATATGGCTACACCTTC. It translates to CASSTAMGGYGYTF. The chain carries TRBV6-2 or TRBV6-3 and TRBJ1-2, with a weak D call TRBD1 (5 bases). V was trimmed by 5 bases and J by 5 bases, leaving 15 bases between them. This CDR3 spans 14 amino acids. Germline V lookup: CDR1 MNHEY, CDR2 SVGEGT.

This clonotype was recorded a few times. The V gene is TRBV29-1, the J gene TRBJ2-3; D ambiguous. The CDR3 sequence is 13 residues long. CDR1 and CDR2 from the germline V gene are SQVTM and ANQGSEA. V lost 6 bases and J lost 0, with 10 bases in between. The CDR3 bases are TGCAGCGTGTCTGGGCGGAGCACAGATACGCAGTATTTT. Translating gives CSVSGRSTDTQYF.